This is a list of T cell receptor beta chains from one sample in a study of blood T cell repertoires in COVID-19. The protocol was immunoSEQ multiplex PCR, while the TCRdb copy is restricted to in-frame clones and leaves out a portion. Among about 300,000 clones listed, 80% to 95% were seen once. The material sequenced was peripheral blood. The source of these receptors is a woman aged 25 to 39 with COVID-19, enrolled during active disease. Each CDR3 is given with its conserved first and last residue. Each record gives: D gene, V gene, J gene, clone size, CDR3 DNA, CDR3 protein. D genes are given only for firm matches. Clone size is not always given. Where it is, it says once, few, many or a class for expanded clones.

D gene: TRBD1
V gene: TRBV3-1/TRBV3-2
J gene: TRBJ1-4
clone size: few
CDR3 DNA: TGTGCCAGCAGCCAGCCGGGACAGGGTAGCGAAAAACTGTTTTTT
CDR3 protein: CASSQPGQGSEKLFF

D gene: NA
V gene: TRBV30
J gene: TRBJ1-5
clone size: NA
CDR3 DNA: TGTGCCTGGAGTGTAAGCGAGTTGAATCAGCCCCAGCATTTT
CDR3 protein: CAWSVSELNQPQHF

D gene: NA
V gene: TRBV9
J gene: TRBJ1-3
clone size: NA
CDR3 DNA: TGTGCCAGCAGCGTAGCTGCGGGGGGCGGAAACACCATATATTTT
CDR3 protein: CASSVAAGGGNTIYF

D gene: TRBD1
V gene: TRBV6-5
J gene: TRBJ2-7
clone size: NA
CDR3 DNA: TGTGCCAGCAGCCAGGACAGGGTTTCGAACGAGCAGTACTTC
CDR3 protein: CASSQDRVSNEQYF

D gene: TRBD1
V gene: TRBV5-6
J gene: TRBJ2-2
clone size: NA
CDR3 DNA: TGTGCCAGCAGCTTAAGACGGACAGGCGGGACCGGGGAGCTGTTTTTT
CDR3 protein: CASSLRRTGGTGELFF

D gene: NA
V gene: TRBV27
J gene: TRBJ1-1
clone size: NA
CDR3 DNA: TGTGCCAGCAGTTCCCGGACAAACACTGAAGCTTTCTTT
CDR3 protein: CASSSRTNTEAFF

D gene: NA
V gene: TRBV30
J gene: TRBJ1-5
clone size: NA
CDR3 DNA: TGTGCCTGGAGTGTCTTGGCTGGAGGCAATCAGCCCCAGCATTTT
CDR3 protein: CAWSVLAGGNQPQHF

D gene: TRBD1
V gene: TRBV19
J gene: TRBJ1-6
clone size: NA
CDR3 DNA: TGTGCCAGTAGTAAGGGACAGAAGGATTCACCCCTCCACTTT
CDR3 protein: CASSKGQKDSPLHF

D gene: TRBD1
V gene: TRBV10-1
J gene: TRBJ1-2
clone size: NA
CDR3 DNA: TGCGCCAGCAGTCGGGACAGGGGTGAGGGCTACACCTTC
CDR3 protein: CASSRDRGEGYTF

D gene: NA
V gene: TRBV19
J gene: TRBJ1-5
clone size: NA
CDR3 DNA: TGTGCCAGTAGTATTTGGGGGAAGGGAGGAAATCAGCCCCAGCATTTT
CDR3 protein: CASSIWGKGGNQPQHF

D gene: NA
V gene: TRBV27
J gene: TRBJ1-1
clone size: NA
CDR3 DNA: TGTGCCAGCAGTTTAGAGACAGACACTGAAGCTTTCTTT
CDR3 protein: CASSLETDTEAFF

D gene: NA
V gene: TRBV7-9
J gene: TRBJ2-1
clone size: NA
CDR3 DNA: TGTGCCAGCAGCCCTCTCCGGAGCTCCTACAATGAGCAGTTCTTC
CDR3 protein: CASSPLRSSYNEQFF

D gene: NA
V gene: TRBV30
J gene: TRBJ1-4
clone size: once
CDR3 DNA: TGTGCCTGGAGGAATTCGGCCAGGCCTAATGAAAAACTGTTTTTT
CDR3 protein: CAWRNSARPNEKLFF

D gene: TRBD1
V gene: TRBV6-6
J gene: TRBJ2-7
clone size: once
CDR3 DNA: TGTGCCAGCAGTTACTCGCGACAGGGGTCGACCTACGAGCAGTACTTC
CDR3 protein: CASSYSRQGSTYEQYF

D gene: TRBD2
V gene: TRBV10-3
J gene: TRBJ2-7
clone size: NA
CDR3 DNA: TGTGCCATCAGGGGGACTAGTAGCGAGCAGTACTTC
CDR3 protein: CAIRGTSSEQYF

D gene: NA
V gene: TRBV11-2
J gene: TRBJ1-2
clone size: NA
CDR3 DNA: TGTGCCAGCAGCACTCGTTCATATGGCTACACCTTC
CDR3 protein: CASSTRSYGYTF